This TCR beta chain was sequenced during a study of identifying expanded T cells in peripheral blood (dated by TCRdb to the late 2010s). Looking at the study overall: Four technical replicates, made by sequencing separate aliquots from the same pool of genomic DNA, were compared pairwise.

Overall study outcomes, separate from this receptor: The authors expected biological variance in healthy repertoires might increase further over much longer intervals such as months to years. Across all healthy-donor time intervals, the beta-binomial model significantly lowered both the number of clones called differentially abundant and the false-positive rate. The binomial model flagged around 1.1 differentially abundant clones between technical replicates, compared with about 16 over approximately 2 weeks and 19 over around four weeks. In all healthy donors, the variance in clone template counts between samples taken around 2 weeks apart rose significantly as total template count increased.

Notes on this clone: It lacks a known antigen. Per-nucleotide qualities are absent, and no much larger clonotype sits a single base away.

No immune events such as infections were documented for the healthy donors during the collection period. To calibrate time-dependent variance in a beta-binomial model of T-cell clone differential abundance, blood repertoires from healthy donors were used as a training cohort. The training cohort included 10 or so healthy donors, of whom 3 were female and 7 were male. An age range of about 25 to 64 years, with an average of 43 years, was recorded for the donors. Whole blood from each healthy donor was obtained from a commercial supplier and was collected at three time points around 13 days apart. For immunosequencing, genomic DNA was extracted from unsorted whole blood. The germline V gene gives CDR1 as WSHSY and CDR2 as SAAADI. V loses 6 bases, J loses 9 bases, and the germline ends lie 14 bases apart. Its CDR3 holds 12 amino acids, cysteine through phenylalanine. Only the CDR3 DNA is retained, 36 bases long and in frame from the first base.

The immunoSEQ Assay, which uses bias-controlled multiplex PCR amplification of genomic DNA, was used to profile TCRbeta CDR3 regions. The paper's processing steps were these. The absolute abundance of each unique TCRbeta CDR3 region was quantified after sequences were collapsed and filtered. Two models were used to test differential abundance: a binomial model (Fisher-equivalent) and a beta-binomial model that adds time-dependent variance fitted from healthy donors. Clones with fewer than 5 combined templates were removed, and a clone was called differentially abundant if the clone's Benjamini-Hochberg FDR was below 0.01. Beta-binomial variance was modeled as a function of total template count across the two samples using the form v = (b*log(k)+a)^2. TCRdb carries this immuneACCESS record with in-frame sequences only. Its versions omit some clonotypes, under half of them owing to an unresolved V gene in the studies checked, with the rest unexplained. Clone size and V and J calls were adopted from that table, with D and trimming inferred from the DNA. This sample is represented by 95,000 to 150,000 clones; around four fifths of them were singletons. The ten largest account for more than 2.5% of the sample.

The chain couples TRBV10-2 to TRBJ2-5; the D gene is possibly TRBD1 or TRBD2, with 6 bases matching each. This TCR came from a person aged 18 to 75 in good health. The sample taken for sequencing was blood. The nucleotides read TGCGCCAGCAGAAATTACAGGGAGGCCCAGTACTTC. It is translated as CASRNYREAQYF.